This T cell receptor beta chain was identified during a study of beta chain features in type 1 diabetes. Trimming cost V 3 bases and J 0 bases, with 7 bases left between them. The CDR3 runs to 14 residues. Germline V gene data show CDR1 as SGHTA and CDR2 as FQGNSA. Expressed TCRB transcripts were sequenced, since all the RNA that had been isolated was reverse transcribed. Using immunoSEQ multiplex PCR, the repertoire was profiled, and TCRdb retains in-frame clones only, with some absent. There are a few hundred thousand clones in the sample; 16% occur only once, and 0.07% to 0.095% lies in the top ten. This clone showed up just a few times. No antigen is known for it. General study points: Type 1 diabetes patients showed a moderate but significant shortening of TCRB CDR3s in all four CD4+ subsets.

The V call is TRBV7-2, the J call TRBJ2-3; maybe TRBD2 (5 bases). The material sequenced was naive CD4+ T cells from blood. The receptor's source is a man aged 25-45 years with type 1 diabetes. CDR3 amino acids: CASSFGGSTDTQYF. The CDR3 nucleotides read TGTGCCAGCAGCTTTGGCGGGAGCACAGATACGCAGTATTTT.